Listed here are 13 T cell receptor beta chains from one sample, sequenced in a study of T cell responses to AZD1222 COVID-19 vaccine. The table came from immunoSEQ multiplex PCR; TCRdb's copy has only in-frame clones and leaves some out. Among about 140,000 clones, approximately 90% were seen once, and the ten largest hold roughly 3.6%. The source was peripheral blood, collected on day 0 of AZD1222 vaccination. Receptors originate from an adult in good health.

CDR3 sequence (DNA): TGTGCCAGCAGCCAAGCCGCAGGGGTCAACACTGAAGCTTTCTTT. This gives the protein CASSQAAGVNTEAFF. The V call is TRBV14, the J call TRBJ1-1; the D gene is possibly TRBD1 (6 bases). The V end was cut by 1 base, the J end by 2 bases, with 11 bases between. Per germline, CDR1 SGHDN and CDR2 FVKESK. This CDR3 is 15 amino acids long. The full variable domain, with the rest looked up from reference TRBV14 and TRBJ1-1, is EAGVTQFPSHSVIEKGQTVTLRCDPISGHDNLYWYRRVMGKEIKFLLHFVKESKQDESGMPNNRFLAERTGGTYSTLKVQPAELEDSGVYFCASSQAAGVNTEAFFGQGTRLTVV.

This clone is a singleton in its sample. The chain uses TRBV7-6 and TRBJ2-3, with 11 bases fitting TRBD2. The CDR3 length is 18 residues. Germline V gene data show CDR1 as SGHVS and CDR2 as FNYEAQ. J was trimmed by 2 bases and V by 1 base; bases with no gene match: 8. CDR3 sequence (DNA): TGTGCCAGCAGCTTAGGGGAGGTACTAGCGGGAGTCACAGATACGCAGTATTTT. Encoded protein: CASSLGEVLAGVTDTQYF.

The chain links TRBV20-1 to TRBJ1-2; the match to TRBD1 covers 7 bases. Germline lookup yields CDR1 DFQATT and CDR2 SNEGSKA (reference sequence). The CDR3 runs 14 residues. J gave up 8 bases and V 3 bases, and 12 bases lay outside the gene matches. The CDR3 coding sequence is TGCAGTGCTAGTCAAAAATGGACAGGAGAGGGCTACACCTTC. Protein: CSASQKWTGEGYTF.

The V call is TRBV7-2, the J call TRBJ2-7; no reliable D call. This CDR3 is 13 amino acids long. V shed 0 bases and J shed 6 bases, with 9 bases lying between them. CDR1 is SGHTA and CDR2 is FQGNSA in the germline V gene. CDR3 sequence (DNA): TGTGCCAGCAGCTTAGCGGTCAGGCCCGAGCAGTACTTC. Encoded protein: CASSLAVRPEQYF. Drawing the rest from reference TRBV7-2 and TRBJ2-7, the complete variable domain is GAGVSQSPSNKVTEKGKDVELRCDPISGHTALYWYRQSLGQGLEFLIYFQGNSAPDKSGLPSDRFSAERTGGSVSTLTIQRTQQEDSAVYLCASSLAVRPEQYFGPGTRLTVT.

V usage is TRBV7-2 and J usage is TRBJ2-3; 7 nucleotides agree with TRBD2. The germline V gene encodes CDR1 SGHTA and CDR2 FQGNSA. After removal of 8 bases from V and 5 bases from J, the junction contained 10 bases not matched to a gene. The CDR3 spans 14 residues. The CDR3 DNA is TGTGCCAGCCGGCGGGCGGGAGTAGGAGATACGCAGTATTTT. This codes for CASRRAGVGDTQYF.

This chain connects TRBV5-4 to TRBJ2-7; 7 nucleotides align to TRBD2. The CDR3 consists of 14 residues. Germline CDR1 is SGHNT and CDR2 is YYREEE (reference sequence). With 4 bases clipped from V and 2 bases from J, the junction kept 6 bases outside the gene matches. CDR3 residues: CASSSLAAPYEQYF. CDR3 in DNA: TGTGCCAGCAGCAGCCTAGCGGCCCCCTACGAGCAGTACTTC. Drawing the rest from reference TRBV5-4 and TRBJ2-7, the complete variable domain is ETGVTQSPTHLIKTRGQQVTLRCSSQSGHNTVSWYQQALGQGPQFIFQYYREEENGRGNFPPRFSGLQFPNYSSELNVNALELDDSALYLCASSSLAAPYEQYFGPGTRLTVT.

The chain carries TRBV6-5 and TRBJ2-7; D remains unclear. Trimming removed 4 bases from V and 2 bases from J, with 12 bases in between. The V gene's germline CDR1 is MNHEY and CDR2 SVGAGI. This CDR3 is built from 14 residues. CDR3 amino acids: CASSSSAGTYEQYF. The CDR3 coding sequence is TGTGCCAGCAGTTCCTCGGCAGGAACCTACGAGCAGTACTTC.

The V gene is TRBV9, the J gene TRBJ1-2; 10 nucleotides line up with TRBD1. V was clipped by 0 bases and J by 7 bases; unmatched bases: 6. The CDR3 covers 15 residues. Germline CDR1 SGDLS, CDR2 YYNGEE. DNA for the CDR3: TGTGCCAGCAGCGTAGGGACAGGGGGGACGGGTGGCTACACCTTC. The encoded protein is CASSVGTGGTGGYTF.

V is TRBV9 and J is TRBJ1-4; D is unclear. CDR1 is SGDLS, CDR2 YYNGEE, per germline. The CDR3 has 15 residues. V was pared by 3 bases and J by 7 bases, with 16 bases between. The chain's CDR3 is CASSGQWGEGEKLFF. CDR3 in DNA: TGTGCCAGCAGCGGCCAGTGGGGAGAAGGTGAAAAACTGTTTTTT.

The chain recombines TRBV6-5 with TRBJ1-1, with D unclear. CDR1 is MNHEY, CDR2 SVGAGI, per germline. The V and J ends lost 6 bases and 6 bases respectively, with 11 bases between them. The CDR3 runs 12 residues. CDR3 protein: CASSSDNAEAFF. Written as DNA, the CDR3 is TGTGCCAGCAGCTCTGACAACGCTGAAGCTTTCTTT.

This clone has a single count. This chain uses TRBV13 with TRBJ2-1; D unclear. CDR1 and CDR2 from the germline V gene are PRHDT and FYEKMQ (reference sequence). The CDR3 loop spans 14 amino acids. V shed 2 bases and J shed 4 bases, with 9 bases lying between them. Here the CDR3 DNA reads TGTGCCAGCAGCTTATGGCAGAATTACAATGAGCAGTTCTTC. Protein: CASSLWQNYNEQFF.

Only one count was recorded for this clone. This chain connects TRBV18 to TRBJ1-2, with 11 bases lining up with TRBD1. The junction had 12 bases not matched to a gene; V was cut back by 3 bases and J by 0 bases. Looked up from germline, CDR1 is KGHSH and CDR2 is LQKENI. This CDR3 is 19 amino acids long. Here the CDR3 reads CASSPYSPGQGGPNYGYTF. In nucleotides, the CDR3 is TGTGCCAGCTCACCGTACTCCCCGGGACAGGGGGGGCCTAACTATGGCTACACCTTC.

The chain employs TRBV30 and TRBJ1-5; 8 positions agree with TRBD1. Germline assignment: CDR1 GTSNPN and CDR2 SVGIG (reference sequence). The CDR3 is made up of 15 amino acids. Germline trimming cut 8 bases from V and 1 base from J; bases unmatched to any gene: 10. DNA of the CDR3: TGTGCCGGGCGGACAGGGAGTAACAGCAATCAGCCCCAGCATTTT. This translates into CAGRTGSNSNQPQHF.